This is a list of T cell receptor beta chains from one sample in a study of T cell repertoires in ileal Crohn's disease. Only in-frame clones appear in the TCRdb table, and some are missing; sequencing was by immunoSEQ multiplex PCR. The sample has some 10,000 clones, roughly 80% seen once. Sequencing was performed on ileal tissue. These receptors were collected from an adult with Crohn's disease. CDR3s leave out the opening cysteine and the closing phenylalanine or tryptophan. The size of a clone is reported for some rows only, either as once, few or many, or as a class for expanded clones.

cdr3_aa: ASSSNPGQGNTEAF
v_call: TRBV5-1
clone_size: -

cdr3_aa: ASSFRANTGELF
v_call: TRBV7-2
clone_size: -

cdr3_aa: ASRPRVGSNQPQH
v_call: TRBV2
clone_size: -

cdr3_aa: ASIRGNWGNTIY
v_call: TRBV28
clone_size: -

cdr3_aa: AHRGAGLAKNIQY
v_call: TRBV6-1
clone_size: few

cdr3_aa: ASSLGLAGLNEQF
v_call: TRBV7-3
clone_size: -

cdr3_aa: ASSQKAFSSGDSTDTQY
v_call: TRBV4-2
clone_size: -

cdr3_aa: AWSARGSGTEAF
v_call: TRBV30
clone_size: once

cdr3_aa: ASSFVRARHNEQF
v_call: TRBV11-2
clone_size: -

cdr3_aa: AWTRTSDYNEQF
v_call: TRBV30
clone_size: once

cdr3_aa: ASSWRNYGYT
v_call: TRBV28
clone_size: -

cdr3_aa: ASSSSGLGRGDNEQF
v_call: TRBV27
clone_size: -

cdr3_aa: ASSEAPGEGYT
v_call: TRBV2
clone_size: -

cdr3_aa: ASSSPQGAGTEAF
v_call: TRBV27
clone_size: -

cdr3_aa: ASSPRGETQY
v_call: TRBV6-6
clone_size: large

cdr3_aa: ASRPGQQETQY
v_call: TRBV7-9
clone_size: -

cdr3_aa: ASSTGTGLVGTEAF
v_call: TRBV5-4
clone_size: few

cdr3_aa: ASSSGLAGYNEQF
v_call: TRBV11-2
clone_size: few

cdr3_aa: ASSIAPGRGYGYT
v_call: TRBV19
clone_size: -

cdr3_aa: ASNRGTADYGYT
v_call: TRBV6-1
clone_size: -

cdr3_aa: ASSPSRAYEQY
v_call: TRBV18
clone_size: -

cdr3_aa: AWRLGTSGDWTGELF
v_call: TRBV30
clone_size: -

cdr3_aa: ASSKSQDYQPQH
v_call: TRBV21-1
clone_size: few

cdr3_aa: ASSFRGLYGYT
v_call: TRBV27
clone_size: -

cdr3_aa: ASSGGAGGSTDTQY
v_call: TRBV2
clone_size: -

cdr3_aa: ASSSTGTSGYNEQF
v_call: TRBV28
clone_size: few

cdr3_aa: ASSLVGQGQQY
v_call: TRBV5-8
clone_size: -

cdr3_aa: ASSPQGQGAREQY
v_call: TRBV18
clone_size: -

cdr3_aa: ATRPGRGLVETQY
v_call: TRBV5-4
clone_size: -

cdr3_aa: ASSVRGQGIHEQY
v_call: TRBV2
clone_size: -

cdr3_aa: ASSLGAGLSYEQY
v_call: TRBV5-8
clone_size: -

cdr3_aa: ASSQTSGQNNEQF
v_call: TRBV4-1
clone_size: -

cdr3_aa: ASSLLGDSEQY
v_call: TRBV7-8
clone_size: -

cdr3_aa: ASSPRTGTTNEKLF
v_call: TRBV5-5
clone_size: -

cdr3_aa: ASLRRNEAF
v_call: TRBV2
clone_size: -

cdr3_aa: ASSASGTAYEQY
v_call: TRBV6-1
clone_size: few

cdr3_aa: ASSPNRVRGETQY
v_call: TRBV7-2
clone_size: -

cdr3_aa: ASPTLQETQY
v_call: TRBV27
clone_size: -

cdr3_aa: ASSIDPGTVNTGELF
v_call: TRBV19
clone_size: -

cdr3_aa: ASSYARVGYEQY
v_call: TRBV6-5
clone_size: -

cdr3_aa: ASTPIAGRIGELF
v_call: TRBV5-1
clone_size: -

cdr3_aa: SVETGRQETQY
v_call: TRBV29-1
clone_size: -

cdr3_aa: ASSERGGRATDTQY
v_call: TRBV2
clone_size: once

cdr3_aa: ASSARVDTEAF
v_call: TRBV5-4
clone_size: -

cdr3_aa: ASSWTSGRSGKNIQY
v_call: TRBV28
clone_size: -